The 15 T cell receptor beta chains given below trace back to one sample, sequenced in a study of cytomegalovirus exposure and HLA in healthy donors. PCR involved 60 Vbeta and 13 Jbeta primers. Here immunoSEQ multiplex PCR was the method, and the copy in TCRdb shows in-frame clones only, minus some. The sample includes about 190,000 clones, about 85% of them seen just once. Source material: PBMCs. These receptors all stem from a man aged 50 to 60 in good health and CMV-seronegative.

The chain employs TRBV15 and TRBJ2-2, with 12 positions matching TRBD1. The CDR3 runs 17 residues. The germline V gene has CDR1 LNHNV and CDR2 YYDKDF (reference sequence). Losses at the gene ends were 3 bases for V and 7 bases for J; bases not matched to a gene: 9. The CDR3 DNA is TGTGCCACCAGCAGCCCGGGACAGGGGGCTCTGGGCGGGGAGCTGTTTTTT. Protein sequence: CATSSPGQGALGGELFF.

This clone was seen a few times. The rearrangement uses TRBV27 and TRBJ1-1; a weak D match, TRBD1 (6 bases). Germline CDR1 MNHEY, CDR2 SMNVEV (reference sequence). CDR3 length equals 16 residues. V was pared by 6 bases and J by 1 base, with 18 bases between. The CDR3 DNA reads TGTGCCAGCAGACAAAACAGGGTTCAAGGGAACACTGAAGCTTTCTTT. Translated: CASRQNRVQGNTEAFF.

The count of this clone is one. The V call is TRBV30, the J call TRBJ2-5; TRBD2 matches 8 bases. After removal of 0 bases from V and 5 bases from J, the junction contained 5 bases not matched to a gene. Germline V lookup: CDR1 GTSNPN, CDR2 SVGIG (reference sequence). CDR3 length equals 14 residues. CDR3 coding DNA: TGTGCCTGGAGTGTAAAGCGGGGGCGGGAGACCCAGTACTTC. Its protein is CAWSVKRGRETQYF.

CDR3 residues: CASSYENQPQHF. The CDR3 DNA is TGTGCCAGCAGTTACGAGAATCAGCCCCAGCATTTT. This sequence joins TRBV6-6 and TRBJ1-5, with D uncertain. The germline V gene encodes CDR1 MNHNY and CDR2 SVGAGI (reference sequence). The CDR3 loop spans 12 amino acids. V lost 2 bases, J lost 4 bases, and 3 bases lay in between.

The chain employs TRBV23-1 and TRBJ1-6, with TRBD1 as a possible D gene (6 bases). TRBV23-1 is flagged as an ORF with uncertain function. CDR3 length equals 18 residues. The V gene lost 3 bases and the J gene lost 7 bases, with 22 bases spanning the gap. CDR3 protein: CASSQRTTPRDTNSPLHF. CDR3 in DNA: TGCGCCAGCAGTCAGCGAACGACTCCCCGGGACACAAATTCACCCCTCCACTTT.

This clone was seen only a few times. The J gene is TRBJ2-2, the V gene TRBV6-4, with D possibly matching TRBD1 (5 bases). In germline, CDR1 is MRHNA, CDR2 SNTAGT. The CDR3 runs 14 residues. V was trimmed by 5 bases and J by 5 bases, leaving 12 bases between them. This CDR3 is CASSQGALTGELFF. The CDR3 bases are TGTGCCAGCAGTCAAGGGGCGCTTACCGGGGAGCTGTTTTTT.

J is TRBJ2-7 and V is TRBV7-2, with 7 bases aligning to TRBD1. This CDR3 has 12 residues. With V trimmed by 10 bases and J by 1 base, 4 bases remained unmatched. Germline V gene data show CDR1 as SGHTA and CDR2 as FQGNSA. DNA for the CDR3: TGTGCCATAGAGGGACAGTCCTACGAGCAGTACTTC. Its protein is CAIEGQSYEQYF. Full variable domain (rest looked up from reference TRBV7-2 and TRBJ2-7): GAGVSQSPSNKVTEKGKDVELRCDPISGHTALYWYRQSLGQGLEFLIYFQGNSAPDKSGLPSDRFSAERTGGSVSTLTIQRTQQEDSAVYLCAIEGQSYEQYFGPGTRLTVT.

On this clone: One end of the junction fails to match germline, which may point to a read error. The V gene is TRBV19, the J gene TRBJ1-5, with TRBD1 as a possible D gene (5 bases). This CDR3 comprises 15 residues. Germline V CDR1 and CDR2: LNHDA, SQIVND (reference sequence). The CDR3 DNA reads TGTGCCAGTAGTCCCCGGACAAGTAGCCATCAGCCCCAGCATTTT. Translation gives CASSPRTSSHQPQHF.

This clone was observed a few times. V is TRBV7-9 and J is TRBJ1-1; maybe TRBD1 (6 bases). The V end lost 7 bases, the J end lost 5 bases, and 11 bases lay between the germline ends. Germline V gene data show CDR1 as SEHNR and CDR2 as FQNEAQ (reference sequence). This CDR3 region has 12 residues. The CDR3 spells CASTQQGTEAFF. DNA for the CDR3: TGTGCCAGCACCCAACAGGGAACTGAAGCTTTCTTT.

J is TRBJ2-3 and V is TRBV7-2, with TRBD2 matching 12 bases. Germline V lookup: CDR1 SGHTA, CDR2 FQGNSA. This CDR3 has 16 residues. The V segment lost 3 bases and the J segment 11 bases; nucleotides outside the gene matches: 12. CDR3 sequence (DNA): TGTGCCAGCAGCTTGGACTCTAGCGGGGGGGCTCGGGTGCAGTATTTT. This gives the protein CASSLDSSGGARVQYF.

This clone was seen just once. The genes are TRBV19 and TRBJ2-3; D gene unclear. This CDR3 comprises 12 residues. Trimming took off 6 bases at V and 6 bases at J, with 10 bases between the two ends. Germline lookup yields CDR1 LNHDA and CDR2 SQIVND (reference sequence). DNA for the CDR3: TGTGCCAGTAGCCCAGGCGCGGATACGCAGTATTTT. Encoded protein: CASSPGADTQYF.

This chain joins TRBV12-5 and TRBJ2-1; 7 bases align to TRBD1. V gave up 5 bases and J gave up 4 bases; unmatched junction bases: 8. The CDR3 runs 15 residues. Per germline, CDR1 LGHNT and CDR2 FRNRAP. In DNA form, the CDR3 reads TGTGCTAGTGGTGCACCCGGGACAGTTTACAATGAGCAGTTCTTC. Translation: CASGAPGTVYNEQFF.

The chain is built from TRBV18 and TRBJ1-3, with a possible D match to TRBD1 (5 bases). Deletions cut 2 bases from V and 2 bases from J, with 16 bases between. CDR3 length: 17 amino acids. In germline, CDR1 is KGHSH, CDR2 LQKENI. The CDR3 spells CASSPWGQGQTGNTIYF. In DNA form, the CDR3 reads TGTGCCAGCTCACCATGGGGCCAGGGTCAAACTGGAAACACCATATATTTT.

This clone was counted a few times. The chain carries TRBV7-6 and TRBJ1-5, with a tentative D call TRBD1 (5 bases). The CDR3 consists of 15 residues. Germline V gives CDR1 SGHVS, CDR2 FNYEAQ. Deletions cut 1 base from V and 3 bases from J, with 10 bases between. The CDR3 reads CASSLDTGHNQPQHF. Written as DNA, the CDR3 is TGTGCCAGCAGCTTAGATACAGGACACAATCAGCCCCAGCATTTT.

V is TRBV13 and J is TRBJ2-1; 12 nucleotides match TRBD1. Germline CDR1 is PRHDT and CDR2 is FYEKMQ (reference sequence). This CDR3 is built from 17 residues. Trimming removed 10 bases from V and 8 bases from J; junction bases left unmatched: 18. CDR3 nucleotides: TGTGCCACCAGACGTTCGGGACAGGGGGCGTTTTTGGATGAGCAGTTCTTC. It yields the protein CATRRSGQGAFLDEQFF.